Each of the 23 T cell receptor beta chains below was sequenced from the same sample in a study of T cell repertoires and HLA-DP antigens. The sample designation means: CD137+ CD4 T cells sorted after culture with HeLa expressing allogeneic HLA-DP. Stimulation used HeLa cells expressing transduced HLA-DPA1/DPB1, HLA-DM, invariant chain and CD80. CD4+ cells expanded for around 15 days were restimulated roughly 25 h with allogeneic-DPB1 HeLa cells. Sequencing used immunoSEQ multiplex PCR; TCRdb keeps in-frame clones, though not all of them. There are some 680 clones in the sample; around three fifths occur only once, and around 32% lies in the top ten. The sequencing sample was made of alloreactive CD137+ CD4+ T cells from cultured PBMCs. Subset defined: CD137+ CD4+ cells sorted after 24 h restimulation with the allogeneic HLA-DP-expressing HeLa cells. Receptors originate from a woman aged 18-30 years in good health and CMV-seronegative.

This chain links TRBV28 with TRBJ2-7; 9 positions match TRBD1. The CDR3 is made up of 15 amino acids. V shed 7 bases, J shed 3 bases, and the junction held 10 bases outside the gene matches. Germline assignment: CDR1 MDHEN and CDR2 SYDVKM. The CDR3: CASTGAGTGIYEQYF. The CDR3 DNA reads TGTGCCAGCACGGGGGCCGGGACAGGGATCTACGAGCAGTACTTC.

The V and J genes are TRBV11-2 and TRBJ2-3, with 7 positions matching TRBD2. J gave up 3 bases and V 2 bases, and 11 bases lay outside the gene matches. The CDR3 sequence is 17 residues long. CDR1 is SGHAT and CDR2 is FQNNGV in the germline V gene. CDR3 DNA: TGTGCCAGCAGCTTAAGGCCTGGGTGGGGGGGGACAGATACGCAGTATTTT. The encoded protein is CASSLRPGWGGTDTQYF.

This chain uses TRBV7-9 with TRBJ2-7; D gene uncertain. Between the trimmed V and J ends, which lost 3 bases and 0 bases, there was a span of 12 bases. The CDR3 length is 15 residues. CDR1 and CDR2 (germline): SEHNR, FQNEAQ (reference sequence). CDR3 DNA sequence: TGTGCCAGCAGCTTCTCACGAGGAAACTCCTACGAGCAGTACTTC. This encodes CASSFSRGNSYEQYF. The full variable domain, completed using reference TRBV7-9 and TRBJ2-7, is DTGVSQNPRHKITKRGQNVTFRCDPISEHNRLYWYRQTLGQGPEFLTYFQNEAQLEKSRLLSDRFSAERPKGSFSTLEIQRTEQGDSAMYLCASSFSRGNSYEQYFGPGTRLTVT.

This clone was seen more than once but under ten times. This chain joins TRBV6-1 and TRBJ1-4; D is undetermined. Between the trimmed V and J ends, which lost 9 bases and 5 bases, there was a span of 16 bases. Germline-derived CDR1 and CDR2 are MNHNS and SASEGT. The length of the CDR3 is 14 residues. Here the CDR3 reads CASKGSVWNEKLFF. In DNA form, the CDR3 reads TGTGCCAGTAAAGGGAGTGTATGGAATGAAAAACTGTTTTTT.

This clone was seen a few times. This CDR3 reads CASSAGINPTPNTQYF. Here the CDR3 DNA reads TGTGCCAGCAGTGCGGGGATCAACCCCACCCCGAATACGCAGTATTTT. The V call is TRBV6-1, the J call TRBJ2-3; D might be TRBD2 (5 bases). Trimming removed 4 bases from V and 7 bases from J, with 21 bases in between. The germline CDR1 and CDR2 sequences are MNHNS and SASEGT. The CDR3 spans 16 residues.

V is TRBV6-6 and J is TRBJ1-5; no firm D call. Trimming took off 2 bases at V and 2 bases at J, with 10 bases between the two ends. The CDR3 extends over 15 amino acids. Germline V gives CDR1 MNHNY, CDR2 SVGAGI (reference sequence). CDR3 residues: CASSYVIWGNQPQHF. DNA for the CDR3: TGTGCCAGCAGTTACGTGATCTGGGGCAATCAGCCCCAGCATTTT.

The chain uses TRBV7-2 and TRBJ2-5; D gene ambiguous. The CDR3 runs 13 residues. The germline V gene has CDR1 SGHTA and CDR2 FQGNSA. V lost 5 bases and J 4 bases, leaving 11 bases between the germline ends. CDR3 DNA: TGTGCCAGCAGCCCTGAGGCGCGAGAGACCCAGTACTTC. It specifies CASSPEARETQYF.

The V gene is TRBV10-1, the J gene TRBJ2-1; 11 nucleotides match TRBD2. V lost 4 bases to trimming and J lost 7 bases; unmatched junction nucleotides: 9. Germline CDR1 is WNHNN and CDR2 is SYGVQD (reference sequence). The CDR3 is 16 residues long. CDR3 bases: TGCGCCAGCAGTGTTAGCGGGAGGGCCTTGGGGAATGAGCAGTTCTTC. Translating gives CASSVSGRALGNEQFF.

The chain links TRBV6-5 to TRBJ1-1; TRBD1 matches 8 bases. CDR1 MNHEY and CDR2 SVGAGI come from the germline V gene. This CDR3 comprises 13 residues. The trim removed 5 bases at V and 5 bases at J, leaving 4 bases unmatched. The CDR3 region is CASSPTGGTEAFF. The CDR3 DNA reads as TGTGCCAGCAGTCCAACAGGGGGAACTGAAGCTTTCTTT.

This clone is large within its sample. This rearrangement joins TRBV19 to TRBJ2-4; no definite D call. V lost 7 bases to trimming and J lost 7 bases, with 14 bases between them. CDR1 LNHDA and CDR2 SQIVND come from the germline V gene (reference sequence). CDR3 length equals 13 residues. The CDR3 DNA reads as TGTGCCAGTACAACGGGCCTTGGGAACATTCAGTACTTC. Protein product: CASTTGLGNIQYF.

The chain employs TRBV28 and TRBJ1-6; no reliable D call. Germline loops: CDR1 MDHEN, CDR2 SYDVKM. The CDR3 extends over 17 amino acids. With 5 bases removed from V and 0 bases from J, the gap between germline ends came to 14 bases. Here the CDR3 reads CASSPRSASSYNSPLHF. CDR3 in DNA: TGTGCCAGCAGTCCCCGGTCGGCTAGCTCCTATAATTCACCCCTCCACTTT.

This clone was detected a few times. The rearrangement joins TRBV6-1 to TRBJ2-1, with 11 bases aligning to TRBD2. Germline trimming cut 3 bases from V and 15 bases from J; bases unmatched to any gene: 28. The CDR3 contains 20 residues. Germline V gene sequence: CDR1 MNHNS, CDR2 SASEGT. In nucleotides, the CDR3 is TGTGCCAGCAGTGAGAAATCCGGGCTCGGTTTAGCGGGAGGGTTGAAAGGCATGTTCTTC. This gives the protein CASSEKSGLGLAGGLKGMFF.

The chain links TRBV6-6 to TRBJ1-1; maybe TRBD1 (5 bases). Trimming stripped 9 bases from V and 5 bases from J, with 7 bases between. Germline V gene lookup returns CDR1 MNHNY and CDR2 SVGAGI (reference sequence). The CDR3 is 10 amino acids. For the CDR3, the DNA is TGTGCCAGGCGGGGGACTGAAGCTTTCTTT. This encodes CARRGTEAFF.

The V call is TRBV30, the J call TRBJ1-1, with a tentative D call TRBD1 (5 bases). Trimming shortened V by 2 bases and J by 1 base, and 23 bases separated the two germline ends. Germline V gives CDR1 GTSNPN, CDR2 SVGIG (reference sequence). The length of the CDR3 is 18 residues. CDR3: CAWSQSRLLGRENTEAFF. The CDR3 coding sequence is TGTGCCTGGAGTCAATCACGTCTATTGGGCAGGGAGAACACTGAAGCTTTCTTT.

This clone has only a few counts. V usage is TRBV4-2 and J usage is TRBJ2-7, with 8 bases that match TRBD2. CDR1 and CDR2 from the germline V gene are LGHNA and YNFKEQ. The CDR3 totals 16 residues. Trimming removed 5 bases from V and 7 bases from J; junction bases left unmatched: 16. In DNA form, the CDR3 reads TGTGCCAGCAGCTTAATGAGCGGGAGAAATTCGGGGGAGCAGTACTTC. This translates into CASSLMSGRNSGEQYF.

The chain joins TRBV29-1 to TRBJ2-7, with TRBD1 identical over 7 bases. Germline-derived CDR1 and CDR2 are SQVTM and ANQGSEA. The junction had 6 bases not matched to a gene; V was cut back by 3 bases and J by 7 bases. This CDR3 region has 12 residues. The CDR3 DNA reads TGCAGCGTTGAGGTAGGGGGCCGGGAGCAGTACTTC. Translation: CSVEVGGREQYF.

The chain is built from TRBV12-5 and TRBJ1-2, with D maybe TRBD1 (6 bases). The CDR3 has 16 amino acids. Germline CDR1 reads LGHNT; CDR2 reads FRNRAP. V lost 0 bases to trimming and J lost 7 bases, with 18 bases between them. The CDR3 coding sequence is TGTGCTAGTGGTTTGGTACTCCCGGGGGCGGTTTCTGGCTACACCTTC. Its translation is CASGLVLPGAVSGYTF.

The chain couples TRBV7-2 to TRBJ1-4, with a tentative D call TRBD1 (5 bases). V shed 2 bases and J shed 7 bases, with 11 bases lying between them. CDR3 length equals 14 residues. Germline V gives CDR1 SGHTA, CDR2 FQGNSA. The CDR3 is CASSLRAGSEKLFF. CDR3 sequence (DNA): TGTGCCAGCAGCTTAAGGGCAGGGAGTGAAAAACTGTTTTTT.

The V gene is TRBV29-1, the J gene TRBJ2-2, with TRBD2 as a possible D gene (5 bases). This CDR3 has 12 amino acids. Per the germline V gene, CDR1 is SQVTM and CDR2 is ANQGSEA. Trimming took off 7 bases at V and 2 bases at J, with 8 bases between the two ends. CDR3 region: CSGRDNTGELFF. The CDR3 DNA reads TGCAGCGGTCGGGATAACACCGGGGAGCTGTTTTTT.

A few counts support this clone. The CDR3 region has the DNA TGTGCCAGCAGCCCCTGGACTAGCGGTGGGGAGACCCAGTACTTC. This codes for CASSPWTSGGETQYF. V usage is TRBV11-2 and J usage is TRBJ2-5; TRBD2 matches 10 bases. The V gene's germline CDR1 is SGHAT and CDR2 FQNNGV. This CDR3 has 15 amino acids. J lost 5 bases, V lost 5 bases, and 8 bases had no gene match.

The chain joins TRBV18 to TRBJ1-4, with D possibly TRBD1 on 5 matching bases. Trimming pared 8 bases from V and 0 bases from J, leaving 10 bases between. The CDR3 length is 14 residues. Germline loops: CDR1 KGHSH, CDR2 LQKENI. The CDR3 loop is CASTKTATNEKLFF. CDR3 DNA: TGTGCCAGCACAAAGACAGCAACTAATGAAAAACTGTTTTTT.

The chain combines TRBV18 with TRBJ2-7; D is unresolved. Trimming removed 4 bases at V and 5 bases at J, with 15 bases between. This CDR3 spans 14 amino acids. In germline, CDR1 is KGHSH, CDR2 LQKENI. The CDR3 region is CASSRGRNLHEQYV. DNA for the CDR3: TGTGCCAGCTCACGAGGACGGAACCTCCACGAGCAGTACGTC.

This clone occurred once. The chain combines TRBV28 with TRBJ1-6; tentatively, D is TRBD1 (5 bases). Germline-derived CDR1 and CDR2 are MDHEN and SYDVKM. The CDR3 contains 19 residues. Trimming took 5 bases from V and 0 from J, leaving 20 bases between them. CDR3 region: CASSTPAGTASSYNSPLHF. The CDR3 coding sequence is TGTGCCAGCAGTACCCCCGCCGGGACTGCGAGCTCCTATAATTCACCCCTCCACTTT.